What follows is one T cell receptor beta chain and its context. The V gene lost 11 bases and the J gene lost 5 bases, with 21 bases spanning the gap. The CDR3 runs to 14 residues. Germline V gene data show CDR1 as SGHAT and CDR2 as FQNNGV. These data are taken from a study of cytomegalovirus exposure and HLA in healthy donors. The PCR contained 60 Vbeta and 13 Jbeta primers. Sequenced by immunoSEQ multiplex PCR; TCRdb stores in-frame clones only, minus some. The table includes about 190,000 clones, roughly 81% detected once. This clonotype was sampled from a woman under 40 in good health and CMV-seropositive. Sequencing input: PBMCs. The V call is TRBV11-2, the J call TRBJ2-5, with D perhaps TRBD2 (6 bases). The CDR3, as DNA: TGTGCCGCTAGGACACTAGGTGGAGGGGAGACCCAGTACTTC. Its protein product is CAARTLGGGETQYF.